This T cell receptor (beta chain) is from a study of CD8 T cells in ankylosing spondylitis. This clonotype was observed at least ten times. TCRdb ran MiXCR on the 5' RACE reads and lists one entry per CDR3 protein. The sample yields 250,000 to 400,000 distinct CDR3 sequences, about 9.9% seen once. This CDR3 contains 13 residues. Germline V CDR1 and CDR2: MNHNY, SVGAGI (reference sequence). The V and J ends lost 6 bases and 1 base respectively, with 6 bases between them. Sequenced sample: blood, either unsorted or a sorted T cell fraction (not recorded which). The chain is built from TRBV6-6 and TRBJ2-2; no firm D call. The TCR sequence derives from a female donor with ankylosing spondylitis or in good health (not recorded which). CDR3 coding DNA: TGTGCCAGCAGGCACTTGAACACCGGGGAGCTGTTTTTT. Its translation is CASRHLNTGELFF.